The clone carrying this TCR beta chain has a single count. This record comes from a study of cytomegalovirus exposure and HLA in healthy donors. The CDR3 extends over 14 amino acids. Per germline, CDR1 SGHRS and CDR2 YFSETQ. V lost 4 bases to trimming and J lost 3 bases; unmatched junction nucleotides: 6. Primers included in the PCR were 60 Vbeta and 13 Jbeta primers. Method: immunoSEQ multiplex PCR; TCRdb's copy keeps in-frame clones and lacks some. The data show about 150,000 clones, approximately 84% seen once. This rearrangement joins TRBV5-1 to TRBJ2-5, with 7 bases that match TRBD1. This receptor was obtained from a boy younger than 10 in good health and CMV-seronegative. The sample comprised PBMCs. CDR3 sequence reads: CASSKGQTKETQYF. The CDR3 DNA is TGCGCCAGCAGCAAGGGACAGACTAAAGAGACCCAGTACTTC.